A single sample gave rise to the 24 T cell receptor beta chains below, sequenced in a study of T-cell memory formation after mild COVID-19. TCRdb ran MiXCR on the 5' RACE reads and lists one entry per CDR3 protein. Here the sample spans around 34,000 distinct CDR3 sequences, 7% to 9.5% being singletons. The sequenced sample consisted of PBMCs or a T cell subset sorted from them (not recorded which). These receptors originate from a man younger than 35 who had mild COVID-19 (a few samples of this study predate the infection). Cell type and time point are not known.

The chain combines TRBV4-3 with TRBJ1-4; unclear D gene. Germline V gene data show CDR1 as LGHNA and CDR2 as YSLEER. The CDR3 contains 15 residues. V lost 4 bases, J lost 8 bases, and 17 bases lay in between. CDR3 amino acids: CASSPRVEGGEKLFF. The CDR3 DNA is TGCGCCAGCAGCCCCCGGGTAGAGGGTGGGGAAAAACTGTTTTTT.

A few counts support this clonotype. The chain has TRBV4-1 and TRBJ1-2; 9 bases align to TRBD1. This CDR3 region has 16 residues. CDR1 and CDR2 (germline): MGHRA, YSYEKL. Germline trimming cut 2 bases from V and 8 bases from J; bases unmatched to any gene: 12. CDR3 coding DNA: TGCGCCAGCAGCCAATCCCTGGGACAGGGATGGGAAGGCTACACCTTC. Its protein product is CASSQSLGQGWEGYTF.

The chain's CDR3 is CATWNLIYGYTF. As DNA, the CDR3 is TGTGCCACGTGGAATCTAATCTATGGCTACACCTTC. The rearrangement joins TRBV6-1 to TRBJ1-2, with no clear D. From germline, CDR1 is MNHNS and CDR2 SASEGT. This CDR3 region has 12 residues. V was pared by 10 bases and J by 4 bases, with 13 bases between.

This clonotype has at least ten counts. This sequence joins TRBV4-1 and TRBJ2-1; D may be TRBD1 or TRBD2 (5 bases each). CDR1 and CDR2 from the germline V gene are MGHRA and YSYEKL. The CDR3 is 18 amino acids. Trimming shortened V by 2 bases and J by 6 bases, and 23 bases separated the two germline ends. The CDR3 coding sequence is TGCGCCAGCAGCCAACAAGATATCGGGACCAGCATCCGCAATGAGCAGTTCTTC. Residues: CASSQQDIGTSIRNEQFF.

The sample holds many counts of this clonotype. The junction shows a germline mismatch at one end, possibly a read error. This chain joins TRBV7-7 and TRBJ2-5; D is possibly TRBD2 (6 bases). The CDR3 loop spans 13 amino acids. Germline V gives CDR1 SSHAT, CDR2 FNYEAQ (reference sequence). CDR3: CASSFSGQETQYF. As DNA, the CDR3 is TGTGCTAGCAGTTTCAGCGGGCAAGAGACCCAGTACTTC.

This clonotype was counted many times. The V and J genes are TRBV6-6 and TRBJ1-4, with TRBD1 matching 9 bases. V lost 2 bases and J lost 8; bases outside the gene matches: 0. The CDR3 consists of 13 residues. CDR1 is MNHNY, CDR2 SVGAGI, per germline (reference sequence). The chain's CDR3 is CASSYGTGEKLFF. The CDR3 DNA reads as TGTGCCAGCAGTTACGGGACAGGGGAAAAACTGTTTTTT.

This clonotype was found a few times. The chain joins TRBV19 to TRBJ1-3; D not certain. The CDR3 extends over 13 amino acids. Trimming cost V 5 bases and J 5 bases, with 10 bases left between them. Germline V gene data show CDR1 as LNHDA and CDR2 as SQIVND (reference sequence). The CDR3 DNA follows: TGTGCCAGTAGTCCCATATCGAGAAACACCATATATTTT. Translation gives CASSPISRNTIYF.

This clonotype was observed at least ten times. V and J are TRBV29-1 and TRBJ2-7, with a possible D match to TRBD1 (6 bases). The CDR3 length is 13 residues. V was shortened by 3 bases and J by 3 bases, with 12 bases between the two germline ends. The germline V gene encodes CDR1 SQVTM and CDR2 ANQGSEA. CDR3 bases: TGCAGCGTTGAGCCAGGGGAAAACTACGAGCAGTACTTC. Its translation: CSVEPGENYEQYF.

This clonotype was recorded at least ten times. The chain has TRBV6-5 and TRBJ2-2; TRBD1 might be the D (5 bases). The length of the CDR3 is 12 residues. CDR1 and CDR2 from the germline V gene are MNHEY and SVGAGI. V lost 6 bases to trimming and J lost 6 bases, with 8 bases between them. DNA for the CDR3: TGTGCCAGCAGGGACAACGCCGGGGAGCTGTTTTTT. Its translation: CASRDNAGELFF.

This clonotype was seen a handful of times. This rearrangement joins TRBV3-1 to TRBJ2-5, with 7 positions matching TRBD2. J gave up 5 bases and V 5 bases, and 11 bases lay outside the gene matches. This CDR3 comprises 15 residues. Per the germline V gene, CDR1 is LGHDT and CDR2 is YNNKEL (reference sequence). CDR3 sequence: CASSLQRGEGETQYF. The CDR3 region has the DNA TGTGCCAGCAGCTTGCAGCGGGGAGAGGGGGAGACCCAGTACTTC.

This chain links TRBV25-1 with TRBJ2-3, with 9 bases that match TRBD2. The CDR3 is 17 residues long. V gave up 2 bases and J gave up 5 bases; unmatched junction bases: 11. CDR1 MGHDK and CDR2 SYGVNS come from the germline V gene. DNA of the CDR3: TGTGCCAGCAGTGAAGGGTGGCTAGCGGGGCATGGAGATACGCAGTATTTT. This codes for CASSEGWLAGHGDTQYF. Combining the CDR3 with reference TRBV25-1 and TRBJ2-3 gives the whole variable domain EADIYQTPRYLVIGTGKKITLECSQTMGHDKMYWYQQDPGMELHLIHYSYGVNSTEKGDLSSESTVSRIRTEHFPLTLESARPSHTSQYLCASSEGWLAGHGDTQYFGPGTRLTVL.

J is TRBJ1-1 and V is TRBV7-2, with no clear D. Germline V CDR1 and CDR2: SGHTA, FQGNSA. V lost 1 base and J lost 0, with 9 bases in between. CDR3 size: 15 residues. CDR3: CASSLGGGLNTEAFF. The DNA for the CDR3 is TGTGCCAGCAGCTTAGGGGGAGGGTTGAACACTGAAGCTTTCTTT.

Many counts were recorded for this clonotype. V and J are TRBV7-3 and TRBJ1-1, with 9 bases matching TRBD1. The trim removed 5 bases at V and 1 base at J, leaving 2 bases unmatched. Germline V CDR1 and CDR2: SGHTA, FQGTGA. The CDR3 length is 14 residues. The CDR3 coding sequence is TGTGCCAGCAGCGAACAGGGGGCGAACACTGAAGCTTTCTTT. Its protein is CASSEQGANTEAFF.

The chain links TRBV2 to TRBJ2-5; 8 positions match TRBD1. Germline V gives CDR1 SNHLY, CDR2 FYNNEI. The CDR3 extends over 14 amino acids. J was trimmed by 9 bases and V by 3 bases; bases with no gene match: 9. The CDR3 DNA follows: TGTGCCAGCAGTGAGCTTACCAGGGGGCTGCCCCAGTACTTC. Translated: CASSELTRGLPQYF. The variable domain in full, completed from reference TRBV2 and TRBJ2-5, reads EPEVTQTPSHQVTQMGQEVILRCVPISNHLYFYWYRQILGQKVEFLVSFYNNEISEKSEIFDDQFSVERPDGSNFTLKIRSTKLEDSAMYFCASSELTRGLPQYFGPGTRLLVL.

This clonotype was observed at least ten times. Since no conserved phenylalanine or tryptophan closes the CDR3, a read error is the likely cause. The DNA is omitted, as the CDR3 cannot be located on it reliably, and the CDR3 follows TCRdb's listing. Here the CDR3 reads CSASLPHLAGGLL. The rearrangement uses TRBV20-1 and TRBJ2-1; TRBD2 was called by the table and not checked on the DNA. The germline gives CDR1 DFQATT, CDR2 SNEGSKA (reference sequence). The CDR3 is 13 amino acids long, termini counted.

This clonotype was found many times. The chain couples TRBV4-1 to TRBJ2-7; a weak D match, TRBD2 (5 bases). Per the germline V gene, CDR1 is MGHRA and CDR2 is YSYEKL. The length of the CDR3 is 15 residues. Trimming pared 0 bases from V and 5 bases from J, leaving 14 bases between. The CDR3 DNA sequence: TGCGCCAGCAGCCAAGATCGTAGAGGGTCCCACGAGCAGTACTTC. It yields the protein CASSQDRRGSHEQYF.

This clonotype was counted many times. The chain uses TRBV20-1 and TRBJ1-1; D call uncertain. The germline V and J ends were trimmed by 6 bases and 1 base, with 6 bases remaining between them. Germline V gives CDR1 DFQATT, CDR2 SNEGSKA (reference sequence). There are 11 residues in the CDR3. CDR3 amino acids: CSAARNTEAFF. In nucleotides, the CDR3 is TGCAGTGCCGCACGGAACACTGAAGCTTTCTTT.

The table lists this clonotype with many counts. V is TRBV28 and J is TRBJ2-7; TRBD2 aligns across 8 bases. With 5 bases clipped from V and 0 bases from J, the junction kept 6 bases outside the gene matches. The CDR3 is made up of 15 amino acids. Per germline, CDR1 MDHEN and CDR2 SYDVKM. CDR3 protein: CASSVAGRSSYEQYV. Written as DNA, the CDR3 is TGTGCCAGCAGTGTAGCGGGGCGAAGCTCCTACGAGCAGTACGTC.

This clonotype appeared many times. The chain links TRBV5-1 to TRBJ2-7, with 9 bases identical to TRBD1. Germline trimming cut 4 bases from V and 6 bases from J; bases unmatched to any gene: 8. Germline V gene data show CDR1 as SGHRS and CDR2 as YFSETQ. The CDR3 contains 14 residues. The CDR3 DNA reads TGCGCCAGCAGCCCCGGGACAGGGTCAAGCGAGCAGTACTTC. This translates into CASSPGTGSSEQYF. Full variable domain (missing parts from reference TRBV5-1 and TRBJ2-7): KAGVTQTPRYLIKTRGQQVTLSCSPISGHRSVSWYQQTPGQGLQFLFEYFSETQRNKGNFPGRFSGRQFSNSRSEMNVSTLELGDSALYLCASSPGTGSSEQYFGPGTRLTVT.

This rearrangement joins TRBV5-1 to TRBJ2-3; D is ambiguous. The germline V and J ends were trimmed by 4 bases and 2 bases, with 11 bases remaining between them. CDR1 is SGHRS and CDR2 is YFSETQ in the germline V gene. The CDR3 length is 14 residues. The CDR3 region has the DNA TGCGCCAGCAGCGTCGTAGATCACACAGATACGCAGTATTTT. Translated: CASSVVDHTDTQYF.

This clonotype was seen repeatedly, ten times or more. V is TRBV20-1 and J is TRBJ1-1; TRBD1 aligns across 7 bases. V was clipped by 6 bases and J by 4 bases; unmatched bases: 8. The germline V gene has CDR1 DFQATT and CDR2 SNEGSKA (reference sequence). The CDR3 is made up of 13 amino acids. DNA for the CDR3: TGCAGTGCCACCACAGGGGAGGCCACTGAAGCTTTCTTT. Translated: CSATTGEATEAFF.

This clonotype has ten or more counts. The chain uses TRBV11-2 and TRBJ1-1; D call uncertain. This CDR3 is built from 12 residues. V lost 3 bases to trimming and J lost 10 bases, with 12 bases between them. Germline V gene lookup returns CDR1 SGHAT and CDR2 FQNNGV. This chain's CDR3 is CASSLIVGRAFF. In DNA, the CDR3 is TGTGCCAGCAGCTTGATAGTCGGAAGAGCTTTCTTT.

CDR3 bases: TGTGCCAGCAGCTTGGGTCCAGCGGGGGCTGGTGAGCAGTTCTTC. Translation gives CASSLGPAGAGEQFF. The gene calls are TRBV5-6 and TRBJ2-1, with 8 bases that match TRBD2. The V segment lost 0 bases and the J segment 9 bases; nucleotides outside the gene matches: 8. This CDR3 is 15 amino acids long. Germline V gives CDR1 SGHDT, CDR2 YYEEEE.

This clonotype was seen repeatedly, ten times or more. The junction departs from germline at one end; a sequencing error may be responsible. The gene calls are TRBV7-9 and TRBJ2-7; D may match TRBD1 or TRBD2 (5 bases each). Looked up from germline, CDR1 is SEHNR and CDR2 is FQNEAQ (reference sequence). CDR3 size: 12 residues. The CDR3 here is CASSRSGAALFF. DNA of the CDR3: TGTGCCAGCAGCCGCTCCGGGGCAGCTCTCTTCTTC.